The sequence of this TCR beta chain was determined in a study of T cell changes during pregnancy in multiple sclerosis. Produced via immunoSEQ multiplex PCR; TCRdb's table is partial and in-frame only. The data show about 68,000 clones, with 92% seen just once and 1.3% to 1.5% held by the top ten. V lost 0 bases and J 4 bases, leaving 12 bases between the germline ends. CDR1 is LGHNA, CDR2 YNFKEQ, per germline. The CDR3 loop spans 15 amino acids. The clonotype originates from a female donor in good health, enrolled as a control in a pregnancy study. Specimen: peripheral blood, collected in the second trimester of pregnancy. The J gene is TRBJ1-2, the V gene TRBV4-2; possibly TRBD1 for D (6 bases). This chain's CDR3 is CASSQEDSSPYGYTF. For the CDR3, the DNA is TGTGCCAGCAGCCAAGAGGACAGTTCTCCCTATGGCTACACCTTC.